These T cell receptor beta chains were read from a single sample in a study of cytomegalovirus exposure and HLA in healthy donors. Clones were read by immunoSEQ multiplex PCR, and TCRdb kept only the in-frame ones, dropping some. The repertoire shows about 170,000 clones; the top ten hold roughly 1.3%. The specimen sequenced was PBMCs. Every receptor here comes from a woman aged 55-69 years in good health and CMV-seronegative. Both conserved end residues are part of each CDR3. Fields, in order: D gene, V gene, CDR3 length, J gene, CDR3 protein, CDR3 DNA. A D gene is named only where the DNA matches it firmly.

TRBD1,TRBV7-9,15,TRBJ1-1,CASSPTGGVNTEAFF,TGTGCCAGCAGCCCCACAGGGGGGGTGAACACTGAAGCTTTCTTT
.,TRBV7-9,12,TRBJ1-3,CASREIGNTIYF,TGTGCCAGCAGGGAGATTGGAAACACCATATATTTT
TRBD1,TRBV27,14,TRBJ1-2,CASTRTGGGYGYTF,TGTGCCAGCACCCGGACAGGGGGCGGCTATGGCTACACCTTC
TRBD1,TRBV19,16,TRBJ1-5,CASSILGQAGNQPQHF,TGTGCCAGTAGTATCCTCGGACAGGCCGGCAATCAGCCCCAGCATTTT
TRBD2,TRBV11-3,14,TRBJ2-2,CASSPTSGAGELFF,TGTGCCAGCAGCCCCACTAGCGGAGCCGGGGAGCTGTTTTTT
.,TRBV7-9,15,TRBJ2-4,CASSYQGGGWNIQYF,TGTGCCAGCAGCTACCAGGGGGGCGGTTGGAACATTCAGTACTTC
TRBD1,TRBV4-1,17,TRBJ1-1,CASSHRVRGLLNTEAFF,TGCGCCAGCAGCCATAGAGTCAGGGGGCTCCTGAACACTGAAGCTTTCTTT
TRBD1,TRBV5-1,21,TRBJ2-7,CASSQIQGASGNRWVERHQYF,TGCGCCAGCAGCCAAATACAGGGGGCGTCGGGAAACCGATGGGTAGAGAGACATCAGTACTTC
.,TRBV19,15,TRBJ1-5,CASAGVPGLNQPQHF,TGTGCCAGTGCTGGGGTCCCAGGGCTCAATCAGCCCCAGCATTTT
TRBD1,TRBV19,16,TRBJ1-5,CASRGQGLVSNQPQHF,TGTGCCAGTAGGGGACAGGGGTTAGTCAGCAATCAGCCCCAGCATTTT
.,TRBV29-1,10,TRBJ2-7,CSARDYEQYF,TGCAGCGCCCGGGACTACGAGCAGTACTTC
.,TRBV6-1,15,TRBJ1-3,CASRRQVYSGNTIYF,TGTGCCAGCAGAAGACAGGTTTATTCTGGAAACACCATATATTTT
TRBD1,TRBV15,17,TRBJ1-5,CATSRDPGTGGFQPQHF,TGTGCCACCAGCAGAGATCCCGGGACAGGAGGATTTCAGCCCCAGCATTTT
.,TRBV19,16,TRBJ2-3,CASSPTGRFSTDTQYF,TGTGCCAGTAGTCCTACAGGGAGATTTAGCACAGATACGCAGTATTTT
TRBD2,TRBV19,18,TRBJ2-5,CASSIGGLAGGFQETQYF,TGTGCCAGTAGTATAGGGGGACTAGCGGGGGGGTTTCAAGAGACCCAGTACTTC
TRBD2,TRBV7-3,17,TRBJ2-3,CASSSLVLSGGTDTQYF,TGTGCCAGCAGCTCCCTCGTCCTTAGCGGGGGCACAGATACGCAGTATTTT
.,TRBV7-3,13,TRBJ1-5,CASSLRADQPQHF,TGTGCCAGCAGCTTAAGGGCAGATCAGCCCCAGCATTTT
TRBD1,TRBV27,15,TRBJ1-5,CASMLKRTGYQPQHF,TGTGCCAGCATGTTAAAAAGGACAGGGTATCAGCCCCAGCATTTT
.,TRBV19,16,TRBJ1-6,CASSRQGPLRNSPLHF,TGTGCCAGTAGCCGTCAGGGCCCCCTCCGTAATTCACCCCTCCACTTT
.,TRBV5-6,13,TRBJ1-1,CASSLGGGTEAFF,TGTGCCAGCAGCTTAGGGGGGGGCACTGAAGCCTTCTTT
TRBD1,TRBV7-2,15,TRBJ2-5,CASSANRGQGETQYF,TGTGCCAGCAGCGCAAACAGGGGGCAGGGAGAGACCCAGTACTTC
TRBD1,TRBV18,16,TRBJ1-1,CASSLSRQGGNTEAFF,TGTGCCAGCTCACTATCAAGACAGGGAGGGAACACTGAAGCTTTCTTT
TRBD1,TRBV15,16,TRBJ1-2,CATSRLRDSINYGYTF,TGTGCCACCAGCAGACTCCGGGACAGTATTAACTATGGCTACACCTTC
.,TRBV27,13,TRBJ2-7,CASSFSYGYEQYF,TGTGCCAGCAGTTTCTCCTATGGCTACGAGCAGTACTTC
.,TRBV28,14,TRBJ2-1,CASSLSPGYNEQFF,TGTGCCAGCAGTTTATCTCCAGGGTACAATGAGCAGTTCTTC
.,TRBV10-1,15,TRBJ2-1,CASSGPGLPYNEQFF,TGCGCCAGCAGTGGACCGGGATTACCATACAATGAGCAGTTCTTC
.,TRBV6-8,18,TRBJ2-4,CASSSTRFSGLAKNIQYF,TGTGCCAGCAGTTCCACCCGTTTTAGCGGACTAGCCAAAAACATTCAGTACTTC
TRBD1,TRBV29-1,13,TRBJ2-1,CSVARTGLGEQFF,TGCAGCGTCGCCCGGACAGGGCTGGGTGAGCAGTTCTTC
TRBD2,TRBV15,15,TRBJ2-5,CATSRPTSGQETQYF,TGTGCCACCAGCAGACCCACTAGCGGTCAAGAGACCCAGTACTTC
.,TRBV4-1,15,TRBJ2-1,CASSQVLSLGNEQFF,TGCGCCAGCAGCCAAGTGCTAAGTCTTGGCAATGAGCAGTTCTTC
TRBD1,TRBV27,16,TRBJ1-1,CASSFGTVPYGTEAFF,TGTGCCAGCAGTTTCGGGACAGTACCATATGGTACTGAAGCTTTCTTT